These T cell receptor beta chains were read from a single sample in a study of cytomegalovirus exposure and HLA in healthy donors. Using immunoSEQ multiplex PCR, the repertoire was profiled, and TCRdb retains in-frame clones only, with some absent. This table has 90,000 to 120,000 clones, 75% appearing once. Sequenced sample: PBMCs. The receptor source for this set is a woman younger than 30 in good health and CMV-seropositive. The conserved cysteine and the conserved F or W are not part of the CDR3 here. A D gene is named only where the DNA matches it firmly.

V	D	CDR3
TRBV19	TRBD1	ASMKGQGFYGYT
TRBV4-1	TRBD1	ASSQATGSNTGELF
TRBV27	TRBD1	ASSYGTGVYEQY
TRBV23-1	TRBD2	ASSQIKTSGRTYEQY
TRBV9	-	ASSVAEGEQY
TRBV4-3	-	ASSQDFSSTDTQY
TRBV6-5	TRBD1	ASSGVQGANEKLF
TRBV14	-	ASSPAGVPFCEQY
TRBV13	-	ASSFGTTEAF
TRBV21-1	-	ASNKSDRAYEQY
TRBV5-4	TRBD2	ASSFGTSGWASYNEQF
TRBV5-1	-	ASSLGERLLSTDTQY
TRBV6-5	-	ASSQRQVNTEAF
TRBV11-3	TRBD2	ASSLGSAGGPGYEQY
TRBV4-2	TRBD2	ASSQSGEETQY
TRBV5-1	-	ASSPRVSAATEAF
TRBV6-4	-	ASSETGEGNQPQH
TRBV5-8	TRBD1	ASSFRTDRVNTEAF
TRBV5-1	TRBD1	ASSFQTGSYRNTIY
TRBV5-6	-	ASSLDRDTEAF
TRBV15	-	ATSSFLDDQAIYEQY
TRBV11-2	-	ASSRGSVDYGYT
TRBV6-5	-	ASTRGRYNEQF
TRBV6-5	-	ASSYFQGGSYEQY
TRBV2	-	ASTIGIEGGYT
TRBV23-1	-	ASRIARDKTEAF
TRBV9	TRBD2	ASSVGTSGRSYEQY
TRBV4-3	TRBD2	ASSQDRGAGGYNEQF
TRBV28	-	AGGGSYGYT
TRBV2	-	ASREGTGELF
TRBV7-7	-	ASSLDPWSSYNEQF
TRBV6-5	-	ASSYSGGREGYT
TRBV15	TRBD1	ATSRGQGADQPQH
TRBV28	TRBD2	ASSLTRVAGYEQY
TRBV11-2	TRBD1	ASSTSGRGQGTEAF
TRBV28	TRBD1	ASSKTPGTGGREQY
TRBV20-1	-	SAYRSAEAF
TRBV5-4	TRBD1	ASTKGQGSRGYT
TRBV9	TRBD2	ASSVLEGRDQETQY
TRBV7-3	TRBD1	ASSLGQGAWTQY
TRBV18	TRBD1	ASSQPGQAISGNTIY
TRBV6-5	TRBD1	ASSYSGQGATDTQY
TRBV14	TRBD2	ASSQSASGSEVTDTQY
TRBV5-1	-	ASSLEGGVYNEQF
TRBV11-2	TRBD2	ASSPTGGAKNIQY
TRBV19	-	ASRRDKGTYEQY
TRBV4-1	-	ASSQDPGAYEQY
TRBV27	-	ASSPQRAGPRDTGELF
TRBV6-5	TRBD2	ASTHGAGGAYEQY
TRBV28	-	ASSTPGVVSPSGANVLT
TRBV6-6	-	ASSIRDTGEQF